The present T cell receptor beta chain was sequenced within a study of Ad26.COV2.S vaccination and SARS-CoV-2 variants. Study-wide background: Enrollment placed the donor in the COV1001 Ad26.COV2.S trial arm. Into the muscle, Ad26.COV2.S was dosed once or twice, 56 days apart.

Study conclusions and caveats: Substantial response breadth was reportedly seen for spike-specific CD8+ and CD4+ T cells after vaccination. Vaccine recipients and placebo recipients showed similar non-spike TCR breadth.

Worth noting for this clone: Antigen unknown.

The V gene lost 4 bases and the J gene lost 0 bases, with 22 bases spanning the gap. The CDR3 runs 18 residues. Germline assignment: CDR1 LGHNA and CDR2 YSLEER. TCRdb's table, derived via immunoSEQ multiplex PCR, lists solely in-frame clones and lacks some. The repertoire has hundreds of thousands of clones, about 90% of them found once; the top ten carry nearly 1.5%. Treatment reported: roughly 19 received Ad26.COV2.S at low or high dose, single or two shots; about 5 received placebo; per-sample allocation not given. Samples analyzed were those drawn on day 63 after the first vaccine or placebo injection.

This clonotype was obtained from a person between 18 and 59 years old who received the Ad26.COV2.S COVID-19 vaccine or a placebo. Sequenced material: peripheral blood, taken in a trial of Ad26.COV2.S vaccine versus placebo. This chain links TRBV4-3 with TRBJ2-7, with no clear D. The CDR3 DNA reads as TGCGCCAGCAGCCCCCAAGATCACAAAGGGTTCAGCTCCTACGAGCAGTACTTC. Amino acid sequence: CASSPQDHKGFSSYEQYF.